The 11 T cell receptor beta chains listed next were all sequenced from one sample in a study of blood T cell repertoires in COVID-19. TCRdb's copy holds only in-frame clones and misses some; the assay was immunoSEQ multiplex PCR. In the table there are around 240,000 clones, 85% to 90% of which are singletons. The specimen was PBMCs or T cells enriched from blood (not recorded which). The receptors originated from a man in his fifties who had been exposed to COVID-19.

The rearrangement links TRBV6-5 to TRBJ1-1; D call uncertain. CDR1 is MNHEY and CDR2 is SVGAGI in the germline V gene. The CDR3 consists of 15 residues. V lost 0 bases and J 4 bases, leaving 12 bases between the germline ends. CDR3 sequence reads: CASSYSTLASTEAFF. In nucleotides, the CDR3 is TGTGCCAGCAGTTACTCGACACTAGCTTCCACTGAAGCTTTCTTT.

This clone was seen only once. The J gene is TRBJ2-5, the V gene TRBV27; the match to TRBD2 covers 8 bases. The CDR3 spans 14 residues. Germline-derived CDR1 and CDR2 are MNHEY and SMNVEV (reference sequence). J lost 5 bases, V lost 5 bases, and 7 bases had no gene match. CDR3 sequence: CASSPSGSRETQYF. As DNA, the CDR3 is TGTGCCAGCAGTCCAAGCGGGAGCAGGGAGACCCAGTACTTC.

This rearrangement joins TRBV20-1 to TRBJ2-1; 11 bases align to TRBD2. The ends lost 3 bases at V and 12 bases at J; junction bases unmatched: 4. Germline loops: CDR1 DFQATT, CDR2 SNEGSKA (reference sequence). This CDR3 contains 12 residues. The CDR3 spells CSASGTSGTQFF. The CDR3 DNA follows: TGCAGTGCTAGTGGGACTAGCGGAACGCAGTTCTTC.

The chain has TRBV10-3 and TRBJ2-1; 10 positions match TRBD2. Trimming took 6 bases from V and 7 from J; bases not matched to a gene: 9. CDR3 length: 15 residues. CDR1 ENHRY and CDR2 SYGVKD come from the germline V gene. The CDR3 here is CAIRSLAGDRNEQFF. CDR3 bases: TGTGCCATCAGGTCTCTAGCGGGAGATCGGAATGAGCAGTTCTTC.

V gene TRBV18 combines with J gene TRBJ2-2; D possibly corresponds to TRBD1 (6 bases). Per the germline V gene, CDR1 is KGHSH and CDR2 is LQKENI. The CDR3 loop spans 16 amino acids. The germline V and J ends were trimmed by 2 bases and 2 bases, with 12 bases remaining between them. As DNA, the CDR3 is TGTGCCAGCTCACCAGTCCAGGGGTCCAACACCGGGGAGCTGTTTTTT. Protein product: CASSPVQGSNTGELFF. The variable domain in full, completed from reference TRBV18 and TRBJ2-2, reads NAGVMQNPRHLVRRRGQEARLRCSPMKGHSHVYWYRQLPEEGLKFMVYLQKENIIDESGMPKERFSAEFPKEGPSILRIQQVVRGDSAAYFCASSPVQGSNTGELFFGEGSRLTVL.

The chain links TRBV5-8 to TRBJ1-2, with TRBD1 matching over 10 bases. Germline trimming cut 4 bases from V and 8 bases from J; bases unmatched to any gene: 8. The length of the CDR3 is 14 residues. Germline V gives CDR1 SGHTS, CDR2 YDEGEE. CDR3 amino acids: CASSPIGTGAGYTF. CDR3 coding DNA: TGTGCCAGCAGCCCAATAGGGACAGGGGCCGGCTACACCTTC.

The J gene is TRBJ1-2, the V gene TRBV28; 10 nucleotides match TRBD1. Losses at the gene ends were 5 bases for V and 6 bases for J; bases not matched to a gene: 9. Germline CDR1 is MDHEN and CDR2 is SYDVKM. The CDR3 spans 15 residues. The CDR3 region has the DNA TGTGCCAGCAGTGTCCCCGGGACAGGGGATCATGGCTACACCTTC. Translated: CASSVPGTGDHGYTF.

The chain is built from TRBV2 and TRBJ2-7; a weak D match, TRBD2 (7 bases). The germline V and J ends were trimmed by 5 bases and 2 bases, with 16 bases remaining between them. From germline, CDR1 is SNHLY and CDR2 FYNNEI. This CDR3 has 15 amino acids. CDR3 nucleotides: TGTGCCAGCAGTAATGGGCGGGGGCCAGCCTACGAGCAGTACTTC. Protein: CASSNGRGPAYEQYF.

V gene TRBV5-1 combines with J gene TRBJ2-1; perhaps TRBD1 as D (8 bases). Deletions cut 4 bases from V and 3 bases from J, with 14 bases between. The length of the CDR3 is 15 residues. The germline CDR1 and CDR2 sequences are SGHRS and YFSETQ. The CDR3 sequence: CASSTGGAGYNEQFF. CDR3 sequence (DNA): TGCGCCAGCAGCACAGGGGGGGCTGGCTACAATGAGCAGTTCTTC.

This rearrangement joins TRBV6-4 to TRBJ2-1; 14 nucleotides agree with TRBD2. The CDR3 is 19 amino acids. J was trimmed by 2 bases and V by 4 bases; bases with no gene match: 10. The germline V gene encodes CDR1 MRHNA and CDR2 SNTAGT. The CDR3 loop is CASSVGLAGGHTAYNEQFF. DNA for the CDR3: TGTGCCAGCAGTGTCGGACTAGCGGGAGGCCATACTGCCTACAATGAGCAGTTCTTC.

The chain has TRBV30 and TRBJ2-5; 11 nucleotides match TRBD2. The CDR3 spans 13 residues. The germline V gene has CDR1 GTSNPN and CDR2 SVGIG (reference sequence). J was trimmed by 5 bases and V by 5 bases; bases with no gene match: 4. The CDR3 protein is CAWLAGGRETQYF. CDR3 DNA sequence: TGTGCCTGGTTAGCGGGGGGGCGGGAGACCCAGTACTTC.